This T cell receptor beta chain came from a study of T cells in Graves' hyperthyroidism and ophthalmopathy. On this clonotype itself: What it recognizes is unknown.

Germline CDR1 reads SQVTM; CDR2 reads ANQGSEA. The CDR3 length is 14 residues. The V and J ends lost 3 bases and 0 bases respectively, with 11 bases between them. Researchers took RNA transcripts and amplified the TCR beta CDR3 regions from them. When the TCR CDR3 underwent first-round RT-PCR, the HTBI primer set was used. TCRdb redid the calling of the multiplex PCR reads with MiXCR, one entry per CDR3 protein. The table shows 480,000 or so distinct CDR3 sequences, with roughly 45% occurring only once. Study-level points and caveats: Most thyroid-expanded clonotypes above 0.001 were also found in blood. In validation, the model predicted ophthalmopathy. These predictions came a median 6.5 months before onset.

Sequenced: peripheral blood or thyroid tissue (not recorded which). V gene TRBV29-1 combines with J gene TRBJ1-2; D is undetermined. This clonotype originated in an adult woman with Graves' disease, either hyperthyroidism or ophthalmopathy (not recorded which). CDR3 DNA: TGCAGCGTTGACCTGGGGAGATCTAACTATGGCTACACCTTC. This encodes CSVDLGRSNYGYTF.